Below, one TCR beta chain is given with its context. The CDR3 length is 13 residues. Germline assignment: CDR1 LGHNT and CDR2 FRNRAP. V was pared by 2 bases and J by 9 bases, with 11 bases between. This specimen comes from a study of blood T cell repertoires in COVID-19. Measured with immunoSEQ multiplex PCR; TCRdb has only the in-frame clones, and not every one. The sample includes 200,000 to 250,000 clones, roughly 88% of them seen just once. The material sequenced was PBMCs or T cells enriched from blood (not recorded which). This TCR derives from a woman aged 25 to 45 who had been exposed to COVID-19. The chain uses TRBV12-5 and TRBJ1-5; tentative D call: TRBD1 (5 bases). The CDR3 nucleotides read TGTGCTAGTGGTTTGCGGGGGGACGTGCCCCAGCATTTT. Translating it yields CASGLRGDVPQHF.